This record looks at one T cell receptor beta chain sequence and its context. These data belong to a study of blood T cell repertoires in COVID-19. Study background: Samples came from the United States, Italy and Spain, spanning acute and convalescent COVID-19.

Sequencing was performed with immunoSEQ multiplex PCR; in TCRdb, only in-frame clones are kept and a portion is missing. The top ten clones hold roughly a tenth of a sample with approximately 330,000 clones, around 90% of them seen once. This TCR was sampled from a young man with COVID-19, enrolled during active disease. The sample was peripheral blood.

CDR3 in DNA: TGTGCCAGCAGCCCCCGGGGAGGCGGGGGGTTCACTGAAGCTTTCTTT. Translated: CASSPRGGGGFTEAFF. The V gene is TRBV6-4, the J gene TRBJ1-1; D might be TRBD1 (5 bases). This CDR3 is built from 16 residues. The germline gives CDR1 MRHNA, CDR2 SNTAGT. V gave up 6 bases and J gave up 4 bases, with 21 bases separating them.